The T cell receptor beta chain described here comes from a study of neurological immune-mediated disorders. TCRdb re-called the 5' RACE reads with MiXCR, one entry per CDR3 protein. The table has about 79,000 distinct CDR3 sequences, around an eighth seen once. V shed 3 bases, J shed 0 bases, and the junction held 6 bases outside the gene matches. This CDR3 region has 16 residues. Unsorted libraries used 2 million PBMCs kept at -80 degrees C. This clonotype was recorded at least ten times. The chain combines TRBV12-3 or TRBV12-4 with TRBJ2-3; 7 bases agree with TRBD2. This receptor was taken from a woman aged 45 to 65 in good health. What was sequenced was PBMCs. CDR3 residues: CASSFIQRGSTDTQYF. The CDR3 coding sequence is TGTGCCAGCAGTTTCATACAGCGGGGAAGCACAGATACGCAGTATTTT.